This T cell receptor (beta chain) was sequenced for a study of cytomegalovirus exposure and HLA in healthy donors. The PCR had 60 Vbeta and 13 Jbeta primers. Data came from immunoSEQ multiplex PCR; TCRdb stores just in-frame clones and leaves some out. The table lists about 170,000 clones, with roughly 1.3% in the top ten. Germline V gene lookup returns CDR1 SNHLY and CDR2 FYNNEI. The CDR3 loop spans 16 amino acids. Trimming removed 7 bases from V and 0 bases from J, with 18 bases in between. Sequences were obtained from PBMCs. This TCR was sampled from a woman in her sixties or seventies in good health and CMV-seronegative. The chain links TRBV2 to TRBJ1-2; unclear D gene. Here the CDR3 reads CASTLRVAVANYGYTF. The CDR3 coding sequence is TGTGCCAGCACTCTCCGGGTGGCCGTAGCTAACTATGGCTACACCTTC.